These 29 T cell receptor beta chains originate from one sample sequenced in a study of blood T cell repertoires in COVID-19. Sequencing was performed with immunoSEQ multiplex PCR; in TCRdb, only in-frame clones are kept and a portion is missing. There are 200,000 or so clones in the sample; around 88% occur only once, and 2% to 2.5% lies in the top ten. The sequenced material came from PBMCs or T cells enriched from blood (not recorded which). Receptor source: a woman aged 40 to 55 with acute COVID-19.

The chain links TRBV15 to TRBJ2-1, with 10 bases matching TRBD2. The V gene's germline CDR1 is LNHNV and CDR2 YYDKDF (reference sequence). This CDR3 comprises 17 residues. V was clipped by 4 bases and J by 3 bases; unmatched bases: 9. CDR3 coding DNA: TGTGCCACCAGCATTGAGGCTAGCGGGAGCTTCTACAATGAGCAGTTCTTC. Translated: CATSIEASGSFYNEQFF. Supplemented by reference TRBV15 and TRBJ2-1, the full variable domain reads DAMVIQNPRYQVTQFGKPVTLSCSQTLNHNVMYWYQQKSSQAPKLLFHYYDKDFNNEADTPDNFQSRRPNTSFCFLDIRSPGLGDTAMYLCATSIEASGSFYNEQFFGPGTRLTVL.

This sequence joins TRBV19 and TRBJ1-6; possible D gene TRBD1, 6 bases. The CDR3 is 14 residues long. V lost 4 bases and J 8 bases, leaving 12 bases between the germline ends. Germline loops: CDR1 LNHDA, CDR2 SQIVND (reference sequence). CDR3 amino acids: CASSTDSRDSPLHF. CDR3 nucleotides: TGTGCCAGTAGTACGGACAGCCGCGATTCACCCCTCCACTTT.

V usage is TRBV6-5 and J usage is TRBJ1-5; 8 positions match TRBD1. In germline, CDR1 is MNHEY, CDR2 SVGAGI. V trimming: 4 bases; J trimming: 5 bases; junction bases outside the gene matches: 4. The CDR3 runs 14 residues. DNA for the CDR3: TGTGCCAGCAGTTTACAGGGGGACGATCAGCCCCAGCATTTT. It specifies CASSLQGDDQPQHF.

The V and J genes are TRBV24-1 and TRBJ2-1; D perhaps matches TRBD2 (5 bases). Deletions cut 4 bases from V and 9 bases from J, with 24 bases between. Germline CDR1 is KGHDR and CDR2 is SFDVKD. CDR3 size: 17 residues. CDR3: CATSDGLATSTPGEQFF. CDR3 DNA: TGTGCCACCAGTGACGGATTAGCGACGTCCACCCCTGGTGAGCAGTTCTTC.

J is TRBJ2-7 and V is TRBV9, with D possibly matching TRBD2 (5 bases). V shed 2 bases and J shed 4 bases, with 7 bases lying between them. The CDR3 runs to 12 residues. In germline, CDR1 is SGDLS, CDR2 YYNGEE. In DNA, the CDR3 is TGTGCCAGCAGCGTTTCGGGGTACGAGCAGTACTTC. Residues: CASSVSGYEQYF.

The chain recombines TRBV24-1 with TRBJ2-3; D gene ambiguous. The ends were cut back, 3 bases at V and 5 bases at J, with 5 bases in the middle. CDR1 is KGHDR and CDR2 is SFDVKD in the germline V gene. This CDR3 has 12 amino acids. CDR3 amino acids: CATSDPQDTQYF. The DNA of the CDR3 is TGTGCCACCAGTGATCCCCAAGATACGCAGTATTTT.

The rearrangement uses TRBV6-5 and TRBJ1-1; 9 bases are a match to TRBD1. The CDR3 runs to 14 residues. The V gene's germline CDR1 is MNHEY and CDR2 SVGAGI. V gave up 5 bases and J gave up 6 bases; unmatched junction bases: 7. The CDR3 region is CASSTQGAIAEAFF. CDR3 coding DNA: TGTGCCAGCAGTACACAGGGGGCAATCGCTGAAGCTTTCTTT.

This sequence joins TRBV29-1 and TRBJ1-2, with a tentative D call TRBD1 (6 bases). CDR1 and CDR2 (germline): SQVTM, ANQGSEA. V dropped 2 bases and J dropped 3 bases, with 13 bases sitting between them. This CDR3 is built from 14 residues. DNA of the CDR3: TGCAGCGTTGAACCCTCAGGGGTCGACTATGGCTACACCTTC. It is translated as CSVEPSGVDYGYTF.

The chain joins TRBV5-4 to TRBJ2-5; D may be TRBD1 (5 bases). The CDR3 sequence is 14 residues long. The germline V gene has CDR1 SGHNT and CDR2 YYREEE (reference sequence). The germline V and J ends were trimmed by 3 bases and 0 bases, with 9 bases remaining between them. CDR3 in amino acids: CASSWSRDQETQYF. The CDR3 coding sequence is TGTGCCAGCAGCTGGTCCAGGGACCAAGAGACCCAGTACTTC.

The V and J genes are TRBV5-4 and TRBJ1-3, with 7 bases identical to TRBD1. Germline values: CDR1 SGHNT, CDR2 YYREEE (reference sequence). This CDR3 has 16 residues. The J segment lost 8 bases and the V segment lost 0 bases, leaving 11 bases of the junction unmatched. CDR3 region: CASSLALQGGRDTIYF. The DNA of the CDR3 is TGTGCCAGCAGCTTGGCCCTCCAGGGGGGTAGGGACACCATATATTTT.

V usage is TRBV29-1 and J usage is TRBJ1-1; unclear D gene. The V gene lost 3 bases and the J gene lost 4 bases, with 9 bases spanning the gap. Looked up from germline, CDR1 is SQVTM and CDR2 is ANQGSEA. The CDR3 sequence is 12 residues long. The CDR3 region has the DNA TGCAGCGTTGAGGTGACGGGCACTGAAGCTTTCTTT. Translated: CSVEVTGTEAFF.

This chain connects TRBV24-1 to TRBJ2-2; a possible D gene is TRBD2 (6 bases). This CDR3 has 15 amino acids. Germline V gene data show CDR1 as KGHDR and CDR2 as SFDVKD. Trimming pared 9 bases from V and 1 base from J, leaving 14 bases between. The CDR3: CATGGAGMNTGELFF. CDR3 nucleotides: TGTGCCACCGGCGGAGCGGGTATGAACACCGGGGAGCTGTTTTTT.

This clone was seen only once. V and J are TRBV28 and TRBJ2-7; D is ambiguous. With 6 bases removed from V and 0 bases from J, the gap between germline ends came to 15 bases. In germline, CDR1 is MDHEN, CDR2 SYDVKM. The CDR3 has 15 residues. The CDR3 region has the DNA TGTGCCAGCAGCCGCGCGGTCGGAGCCTCCTACGAGCAGTACTTC. Translated, it gives CASSRAVGASYEQYF.

The chain carries TRBV6-5 and TRBJ1-1; D is unresolved. The V and J ends lost 7 bases and 1 base respectively, with 16 bases between them. The CDR3 runs to 15 residues. Per germline, CDR1 MNHEY and CDR2 SVGAGI. CDR3 nucleotides: TGTGCCAGCAACTACCCCGGGAGAGGGAACACTGAAGCTTTCTTT. Translated, it gives CASNYPGRGNTEAFF.

The rearrangement joins TRBV7-9 to TRBJ2-5, with 13 bases that match TRBD2. Germline trimming cut 5 bases from V and 0 bases from J; bases unmatched to any gene: 3. Germline assignment: CDR1 SEHNR and CDR2 FQNEAQ (reference sequence). The CDR3 has 16 amino acids. The CDR3, as DNA: TGTGCCAGCAGCGGGGGGACTAGCGGGAACCAAGAGACCCAGTACTTC. The encoded protein is CASSGGTSGNQETQYF.

This clone is a singleton in its sample. The chain joins TRBV5-1 to TRBJ2-7; 9 bases match TRBD2. The V and J ends lost 2 bases and 0 bases, in that order; junction bases with no gene match: 3. The length of the CDR3 is 15 residues. Germline V gives CDR1 SGHRS, CDR2 YFSETQ. The CDR3 DNA follows: TGCGCCAGCAGCTTACTAGCGGGCAGCTCCTACGAGCAGTACGTC. Residues: CASSLLAGSSYEQYV.

V gene TRBV6-2 or TRBV6-3 combines with J gene TRBJ2-3; 12 positions agree with TRBD2. The CDR3 runs 20 residues. The germline V gene has CDR1 MNHEY and CDR2 SVGEGT. The V gene end was trimmed by 2 bases and the J gene end by 1 base; junction bases not matched to a gene: 13. The CDR3 DNA is TGTGCCAGCAGTTACCCCCAGGCTAGCGGGGGGGCATTTGGCACAGATACGCAGTATTTT. It encodes CASSYPQASGGAFGTDTQYF.

The chain uses TRBV18 and TRBJ1-2; a weak D match, TRBD1 (5 bases). Germline V CDR1 and CDR2: KGHSH, LQKENI. V was pared by 1 base and J by 8 bases, with 14 bases between. The CDR3 contains 14 residues. The DNA for the CDR3 is TGTGCCAGCTCACCACTTCCGGACCCAGGGGGCTACACCTTC. This sequence encodes CASSPLPDPGGYTF.

The genes are TRBV18 and TRBJ1-1; unclear D gene. CDR1 and CDR2 from the germline V gene are KGHSH and LQKENI. The CDR3 runs to 15 residues. Deletions cut 2 bases from V and 1 base from J, with 11 bases between. Here the CDR3 DNA reads TGTGCCAGCTCACCATCAGAACACCAGAACACTGAAGCTTTCTTT. This sequence encodes CASSPSEHQNTEAFF. The full variable domain, in which reference TRBV18 and TRBJ1-1 provide the parts outside the CDR3, is NAGVMQNPRHLVRRRGQEARLRCSPMKGHSHVYWYRQLPEEGLKFMVYLQKENIIDESGMPKERFSAEFPKEGPSILRIQQVVRGDSAAYFCASSPSEHQNTEAFFGQGTRLTVV.

V gene TRBV12-5 combines with J gene TRBJ2-2, with D hard to call. V dropped 0 bases and J dropped 1 base, with 9 bases sitting between them. The CDR3 has 16 residues. Germline CDR1 reads LGHNT; CDR2 reads FRNRAP. DNA for the CDR3: TGTGCTAGTGGTTTGGTGATAGCTGGGAACACCGGGGAGCTGTTTTTT. Its protein product is CASGLVIAGNTGELFF.

The chain couples TRBV5-1 to TRBJ2-1, with 10 bases lining up with TRBD2. The CDR3 is 16 residues long. Trimming at V came to 3 bases and at J to 2 bases, leaving 5 bases not matched to a gene. The V gene's germline CDR1 is SGHRS and CDR2 YFSETQ. CDR3 sequence reads: CASSSGLADPYNEQFF. CDR3 DNA sequence: TGCGCCAGCAGCTCAGGACTAGCGGACCCCTACAATGAGCAGTTCTTC.

The rearrangement joins TRBV10-1 to TRBJ2-5; 14 nucleotides match TRBD2. The CDR3 is made up of 16 amino acids. Germline CDR1 is WNHNN and CDR2 is SYGVQD (reference sequence). V was pared by 2 bases and J by 1 base, with 0 bases of the junction left unmatched. CDR3 loop: CASSEGTSGGQETQYF. The CDR3 nucleotides are TGCGCCAGCAGTGAGGGGACTAGCGGGGGCCAAGAGACCCAGTACTTC.

V gene TRBV19 combines with J gene TRBJ1-2, with a tentative D call TRBD1 (6 bases). CDR3 size: 15 residues. V was clipped by 2 bases and J by 2 bases, with 12 bases between them. Germline CDR1 and CDR2: LNHDA and SQIVND (reference sequence). The chain's CDR3 is CASSITLDRNYGYTF. CDR3 coding DNA: TGTGCCAGTAGTATAACCTTGGACAGAAACTATGGCTACACCTTC.

The J gene is TRBJ2-1, the V gene TRBV24-1; TRBD2 is a possible D gene (7 bases). This CDR3 has 14 amino acids. From germline, CDR1 is KGHDR and CDR2 SFDVKD. With 7 bases removed from V and 4 bases from J, the gap between germline ends came to 13 bases. CDR3 DNA sequence: TGTGCCACCAGCCTGGGGGGGCGATACAATGAGCAGTTCTTC. Translating gives CATSLGGRYNEQFF.

The count of this clone is one. This chain uses TRBV5-1 with TRBJ1-2; a possible D gene is TRBD1 (5 bases). This CDR3 is 15 amino acids long. Germline V gene sequence: CDR1 SGHRS, CDR2 YFSETQ. V dropped 2 bases and J dropped 0 bases, with 11 bases sitting between them. CDR3 loop: CASSFAGQPNYGYTF. The CDR3 nucleotides are TGCGCCAGCAGCTTCGCAGGGCAGCCTAACTATGGCTACACCTTC.

The chain links TRBV5-4 to TRBJ1-1; 7 nucleotides match TRBD1. This CDR3 has 17 amino acids. V shed 4 bases, J shed 6 bases, and the junction held 18 bases outside the gene matches. Germline V CDR1 and CDR2: SGHNT, YYREEE (reference sequence). The CDR3 loop is CASSLDGQARRGSEAFF. The CDR3 nucleotides are TGTGCCAGCAGCCTGGACGGACAGGCTCGCCGGGGGTCTGAAGCTTTCTTT.

The gene calls are TRBV5-1 and TRBJ2-3; D not certain. Germline V gene data show CDR1 as SGHRS and CDR2 as YFSETQ. CDR3 length equals 12 residues. Trimming shortened V by 4 bases and J by 2 bases, and 5 bases separated the two germline ends. CDR3: CASSKATDTQYF. For the CDR3, the DNA is TGCGCCAGCAGCAAAGCCACAGATACGCAGTATTTT.

The CDR3 DNA is TGTGCCATCAGGGAGGCGGGCACCGGGGAGCTGTTTTTT. It yields the protein CAIREAGTGELFF. The genes are TRBV10-3 and TRBJ2-2; tentatively, D is TRBD2 (5 bases). V was pared by 6 bases and J by 4 bases, with 9 bases between. The CDR3 is 13 amino acids. Germline CDR1 is ENHRY and CDR2 is SYGVKD.

V gene TRBV4-1 combines with J gene TRBJ2-1, with 9 bases lining up with TRBD2. CDR1 MGHRA and CDR2 YSYEKL come from the germline V gene. J lost 0 bases, V lost 1 base, and 4 bases had no gene match. This CDR3 has 17 residues. CDR3 in DNA: TGCGCCAGCAGCCAAGCTAGCGGGGCCTCCTCCTACAATGAGCAGTTCTTC. Its translation is CASSQASGASSYNEQFF.